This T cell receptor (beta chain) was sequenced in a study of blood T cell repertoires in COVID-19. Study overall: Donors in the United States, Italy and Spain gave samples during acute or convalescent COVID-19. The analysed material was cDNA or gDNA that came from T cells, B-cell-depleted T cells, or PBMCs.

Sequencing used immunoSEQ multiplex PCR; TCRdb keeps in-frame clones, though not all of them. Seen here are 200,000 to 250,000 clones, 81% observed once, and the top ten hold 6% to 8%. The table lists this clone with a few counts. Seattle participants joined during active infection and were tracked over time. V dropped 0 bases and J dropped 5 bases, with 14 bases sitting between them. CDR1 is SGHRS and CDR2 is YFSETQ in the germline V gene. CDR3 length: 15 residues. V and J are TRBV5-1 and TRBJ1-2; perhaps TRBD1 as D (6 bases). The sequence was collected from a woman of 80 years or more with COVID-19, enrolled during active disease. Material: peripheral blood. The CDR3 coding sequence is TGCGCCAGCAGCTTGGGTTCAGGGGATAGGTATGGCTACACCTTC. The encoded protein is CASSLGSGDRYGYTF.